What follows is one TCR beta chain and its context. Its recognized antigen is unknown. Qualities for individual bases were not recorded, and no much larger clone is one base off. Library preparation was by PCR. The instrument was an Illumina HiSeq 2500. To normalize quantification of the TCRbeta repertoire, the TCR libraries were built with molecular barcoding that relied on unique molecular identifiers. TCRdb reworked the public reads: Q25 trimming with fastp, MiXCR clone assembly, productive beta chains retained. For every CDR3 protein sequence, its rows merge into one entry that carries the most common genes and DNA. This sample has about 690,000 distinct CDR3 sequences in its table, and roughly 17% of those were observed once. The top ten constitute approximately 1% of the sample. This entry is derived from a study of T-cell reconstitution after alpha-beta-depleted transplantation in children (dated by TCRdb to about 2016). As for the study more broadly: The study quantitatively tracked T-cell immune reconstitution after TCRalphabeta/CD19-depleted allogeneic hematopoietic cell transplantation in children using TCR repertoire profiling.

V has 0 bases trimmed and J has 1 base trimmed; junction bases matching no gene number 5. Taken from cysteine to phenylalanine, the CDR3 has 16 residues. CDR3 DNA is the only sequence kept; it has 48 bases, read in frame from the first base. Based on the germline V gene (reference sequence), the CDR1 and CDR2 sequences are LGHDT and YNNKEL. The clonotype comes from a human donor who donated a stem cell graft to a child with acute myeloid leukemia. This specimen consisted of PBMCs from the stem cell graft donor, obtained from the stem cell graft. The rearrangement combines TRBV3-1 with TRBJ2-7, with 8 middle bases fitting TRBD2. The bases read TGTGCCAGCAGCCAAGACCGACGGGGGGGTTCCTACGAGCAGTACTTC. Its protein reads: CASSQDRRGGSYEQYF.